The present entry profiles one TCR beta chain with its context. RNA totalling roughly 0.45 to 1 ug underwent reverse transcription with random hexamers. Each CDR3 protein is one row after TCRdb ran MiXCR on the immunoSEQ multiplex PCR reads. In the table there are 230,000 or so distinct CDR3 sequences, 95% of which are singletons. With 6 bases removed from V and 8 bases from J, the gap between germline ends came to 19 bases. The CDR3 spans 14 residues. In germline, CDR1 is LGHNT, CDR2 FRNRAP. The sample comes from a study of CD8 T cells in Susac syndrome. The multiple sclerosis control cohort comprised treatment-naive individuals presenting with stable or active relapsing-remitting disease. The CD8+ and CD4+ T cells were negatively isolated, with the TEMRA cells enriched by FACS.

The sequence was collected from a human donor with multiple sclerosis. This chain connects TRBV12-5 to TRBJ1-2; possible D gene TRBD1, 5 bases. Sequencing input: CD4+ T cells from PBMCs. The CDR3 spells CASGGDDRESGYTF. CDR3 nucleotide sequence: TGTGCTAGTGGGGGGGACGATAGAGAATCCGGCTACACCTTC. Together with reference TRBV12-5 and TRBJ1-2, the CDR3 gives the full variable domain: DARVTQTPRHKVTEMGQEVTMRCQPILGHNTVFWYRQTMMQGLELLAYFRNRAPLDDSGMPKDRFSAEMPDATLATLKIQPSEPRDSAVYFCASGGDDRESGYTFGSGTRLTVV.